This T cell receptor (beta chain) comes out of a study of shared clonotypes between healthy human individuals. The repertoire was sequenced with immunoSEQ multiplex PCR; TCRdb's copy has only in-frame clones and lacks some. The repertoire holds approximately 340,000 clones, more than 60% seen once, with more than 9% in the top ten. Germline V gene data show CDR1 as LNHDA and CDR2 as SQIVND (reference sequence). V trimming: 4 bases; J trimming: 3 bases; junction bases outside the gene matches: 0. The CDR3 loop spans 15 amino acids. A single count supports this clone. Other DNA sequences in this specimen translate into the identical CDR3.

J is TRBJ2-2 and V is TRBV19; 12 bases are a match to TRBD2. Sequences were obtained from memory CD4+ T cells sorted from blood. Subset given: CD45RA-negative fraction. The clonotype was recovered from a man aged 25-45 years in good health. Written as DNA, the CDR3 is TGTGCCAGTAGTAGACTAGCGGGGGACACCGGGGAGCTGTTTTTT. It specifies CASSRLAGDTGELFF.